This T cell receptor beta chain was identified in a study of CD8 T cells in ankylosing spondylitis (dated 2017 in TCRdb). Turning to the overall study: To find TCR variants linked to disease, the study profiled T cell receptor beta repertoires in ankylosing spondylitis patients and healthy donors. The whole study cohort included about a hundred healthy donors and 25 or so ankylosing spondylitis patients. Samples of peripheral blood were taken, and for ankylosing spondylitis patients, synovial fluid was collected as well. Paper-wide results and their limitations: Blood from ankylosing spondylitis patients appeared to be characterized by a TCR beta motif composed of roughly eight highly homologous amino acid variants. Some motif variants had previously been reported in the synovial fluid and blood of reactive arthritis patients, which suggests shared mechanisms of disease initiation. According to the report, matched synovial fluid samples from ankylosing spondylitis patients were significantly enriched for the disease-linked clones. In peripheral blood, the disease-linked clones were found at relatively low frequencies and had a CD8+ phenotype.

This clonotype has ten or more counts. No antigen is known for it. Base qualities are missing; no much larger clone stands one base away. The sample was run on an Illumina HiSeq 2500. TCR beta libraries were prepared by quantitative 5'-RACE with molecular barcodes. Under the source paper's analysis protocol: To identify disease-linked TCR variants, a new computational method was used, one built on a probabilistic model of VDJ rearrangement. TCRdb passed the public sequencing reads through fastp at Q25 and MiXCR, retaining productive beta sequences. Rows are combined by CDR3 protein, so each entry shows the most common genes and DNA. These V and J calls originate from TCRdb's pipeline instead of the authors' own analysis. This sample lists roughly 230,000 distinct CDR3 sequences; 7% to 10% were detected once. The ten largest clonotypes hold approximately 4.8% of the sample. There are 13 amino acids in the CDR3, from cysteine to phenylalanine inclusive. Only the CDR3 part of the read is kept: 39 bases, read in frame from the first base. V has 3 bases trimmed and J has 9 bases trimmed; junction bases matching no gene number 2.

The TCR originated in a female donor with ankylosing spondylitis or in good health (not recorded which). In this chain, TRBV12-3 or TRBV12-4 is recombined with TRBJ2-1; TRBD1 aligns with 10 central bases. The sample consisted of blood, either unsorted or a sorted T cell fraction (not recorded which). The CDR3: CASSLGQGSEQFF. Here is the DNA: TGTGCCAGCAGTTTGGGACAGGGGAGTGAGCAGTTCTTC.